This T cell receptor beta chain was sequenced during a study of blood T cell repertoires in COVID-19. Study as a whole: PBMCs, B-cell-depleted T cells, or T cells provided the cDNA or gDNA that made up the material.

As handled by the study authors: Reference gene primer amplification gave nucleated cell count estimates. TCRdb's copy holds only in-frame clones and misses some; the assay was immunoSEQ multiplex PCR. V and J calls and clone size are copied from that table; D and trimming were computed from the DNA. The data contain 250,000 to 350,000 clones, roughly 91% of them singletons. This CDR3 has 13 residues. Per the germline V gene, CDR1 is MDHEN and CDR2 is SYDVKM. V was shortened by 8 bases and J by 6 bases, with 13 bases between the two germline ends. The sequenced sample was peripheral blood. The rearrangement uses TRBV28 and TRBJ2-2, with TRBD1 as a possible D gene (5 bases). The TCR was taken from a man aged 25 to 40 with acute or convalescent COVID-19. CDR3 protein: CASHSWGPGELFF. CDR3 DNA sequence: TGTGCCAGCCATTCTTGGGGCCCCGGGGAGCTGTTTTTT.